This record looks at one T cell receptor beta chain sequence and its context. The sample comes from a study of cytomegalovirus exposure and HLA in healthy donors. The PCR made use of 60 Vbeta and 13 Jbeta primers. Using immunoSEQ multiplex PCR, the repertoire was profiled, and TCRdb retains in-frame clones only, with some absent. The sample has hundreds of thousands of clones, 75% to 90% seen once. V trimming: 5 bases; J trimming: 7 bases; junction bases outside the gene matches: 6. Germline-derived CDR1 and CDR2 are LNHDA and SQIVND (reference sequence). The CDR3 sequence is 13 residues long. The sample consisted of PBMCs. The chain joins TRBV19 to TRBJ2-7; 9 positions match TRBD2. The TCR sequence derives from a boy aged 2 to 9 in good health and CMV-seronegative. The CDR3, as DNA: TGTGCCAGTAGTTCACCTAGCGGGACGGAGCAGTACTTC. It specifies CASSSPSGTEQYF.